Following are 10 T cell receptor beta chains from one sample sequenced in a study of blood T cell repertoires in COVID-19. The method was immunoSEQ multiplex PCR; TCRdb's version includes in-frame clones alone and lacks a portion of them. The repertoire holds about 27,000 clones, with 65% to 90% as singletons. The sample comprised peripheral blood. The source is a man between 65 and 85 years old with active COVID-19.

The V gene is TRBV29-1, the J gene TRBJ2-5, with D perhaps TRBD1 (6 bases). Per germline, CDR1 SQVTM and CDR2 ANQGSEA. The CDR3 totals 13 residues. V shed 7 bases and J shed 5 bases, with 17 bases lying between them. CDR3 in DNA: TGCAGCGCCGGGACATCGGACCGGGAGACCCAGTACTTC. This translates into CSAGTSDRETQYF.

The J gene is TRBJ2-2, the V gene TRBV6-6, with TRBD2 matching 10 bases. The CDR3 length is 17 residues. Germline-derived CDR1 and CDR2 are MNHNY and SVGAGI (reference sequence). V was clipped by 5 bases and J by 4 bases; unmatched bases: 10. The CDR3 protein is CASSPPGLASGTGELFF. Here the CDR3 DNA reads TGTGCCAGCAGTCCACCGGGACTAGCGTCGGGCACCGGGGAGCTGTTTTTT.

J is TRBJ1-2 and V is TRBV5-1; 8 positions agree with TRBD1. From germline, CDR1 is SGHRS and CDR2 YFSETQ. Trimming at V came to 7 bases and at J to 11 bases, leaving 13 bases not matched to a gene. The CDR3 totals 13 residues. The CDR3: CASFLPGQVLYTF. The DNA of the CDR3 is TGCGCCAGCTTTCTTCCGGGACAGGTCCTTTACACCTTC.

The rearrangement joins TRBV6-5 to TRBJ1-4; a possible D gene is TRBD1 (6 bases). CDR3 length: 15 residues. Germline V gene data show CDR1 as MNHEY and CDR2 as SVGAGI. V was trimmed by 2 bases and J by 11 bases, leaving 18 bases between them. This chain's CDR3 is CASSYNRGGLSKLFF. CDR3 DNA sequence: TGTGCCAGCAGTTACAACCGGGGGGGGCTCAGTAAACTGTTTTTT.

The V call is TRBV4-1, the J call TRBJ2-3; D perhaps matches TRBD2 (5 bases). CDR3 length: 16 residues. V was clipped by 0 bases and J by 0 bases, with 10 bases between them. Germline V gene sequence: CDR1 MGHRA, CDR2 YSYEKL. CDR3: CASSQEGVISTDTQYF. CDR3 DNA: TGCGCCAGCAGCCAAGAGGGAGTAATTAGCACAGATACGCAGTATTTT.

There are a few counts of this clone. The J gene is TRBJ1-3, the V gene TRBV7-9, with a tentative D call TRBD1 (5 bases). V was cut by 5 bases and J by 6 bases, with 14 bases left in between. This CDR3 contains 14 residues. The V gene's germline CDR1 is SEHNR and CDR2 FQNEAQ (reference sequence). Here the CDR3 DNA reads TGTGCCAGCAGCCCCCCGGGACTCGAAAACACCATATATTTT. Its protein product is CASSPPGLENTIYF.

CDR3 bases: TGTGCCAGCACCAGAATAGGGGGGGGTAACTATGGCTACACCTTC. This gives the protein CASTRIGGGNYGYTF. The chain uses TRBV6-5 and TRBJ1-2; possible D gene TRBD1, 6 bases. Germline CDR1 reads MNHEY; CDR2 reads SVGAGI. The CDR3 spans 15 residues. The V and J ends lost 7 bases and 1 base respectively, with 16 bases between them.

The CDR3 nucleotides read TGTGCCAGCAGCTGGACAGGGGTGGTGGTGGATGAGACCCAGTACTTC. It yields the protein CASSWTGVVVDETQYF. The V gene is TRBV13, the J gene TRBJ2-5; 9 bases are shared with TRBD1. There are 16 residues in the CDR3. Germline CDR1 PRHDT, CDR2 FYEKMQ (reference sequence). V lost 4 bases, J lost 5 bases, and 11 bases stayed unmatched.

The V gene is TRBV27, the J gene TRBJ2-3, with 8 bases aligning to TRBD2. The ends lost 5 bases at V and 3 bases at J; junction bases unmatched: 4. CDR3 size: 14 residues. The germline V gene encodes CDR1 MNHEY and CDR2 SMNVEV (reference sequence). The CDR3 here is CASSLLAGTDTQYF. The CDR3 DNA sequence: TGTGCCAGCAGTCTTTTAGCGGGAACAGATACGCAGTATTTT.

The chain uses TRBV10-1 and TRBJ2-3, with 9 bases lining up with TRBD2. This CDR3 is built from 18 residues. CDR1 is WNHNN and CDR2 is SYGVQD in the germline V gene (reference sequence). Trimming removed 3 bases from V and 0 bases from J; junction bases left unmatched: 10. CDR3 coding DNA: TGCGCCAGCAGTGAACGCCAGCGGGGGGTTACTAGCACAGATACGCAGTATTTT. Translated, it gives CASSERQRGVTSTDTQYF.